This T cell receptor beta chain was captured by sequencing in a study of T cells in Graves' hyperthyroidism and ophthalmopathy (dated by TCRdb to about 2019). Concerning the study at large: Peripheral blood was sampled at the time of initial diagnosis, prior to any treatment. The roughly 99 discovery patients were divided at random into training and test sets in a 7:3 ratio. After blood sampling, hyperthyroidism patients were treated with methimazole at a starting dose of 30 mg daily, and ophthalmopathy patients were treated with high-dose intravenous methylprednisolone. The paper describes TCR Vbeta CDR3 sequencing of fewer than 150 peripheral blood samples, made up of 43 ophthalmopathy patients, 70 to 80 hyperthyroidism patients and 17 progressor patients. In six Graves' hyperthyroidism patients, the study also compared T-cell repertoires from thyroid tissue with T-cell repertoires from blood. Prospective prediction of ophthalmopathy was tested in an independent validation cohort consisting of 18 to 20 hyperthyroidism patients and more than 15 patients who later progressed to ophthalmopathy. To identify distinguishing TCR V-J signatures, a discovery cohort of roughly 100 patients was used, comprising 40 to 45 with Graves' ophthalmopathy and 57 with stable Graves' hyperthyroidism. General study outcomes and caveats: No statistical method was used to set the sample size in advance, and investigators knew the group allocation. In validation, progression to ophthalmopathy was predicted by the model with nearly 71% sensitivity and nearly 75% specificity, a median of around 6.5 months before onset. Most expanded thyroid clonotypes (frequency above 0.001) were also detected in blood, a finding suggesting that blood repertoires may reflect thyroid immune responses. A 13 V-J signature model separated ophthalmopathy from stable hyperthyroidism, with roughly 88% sensitivity and roughly 84% specificity in cross-validation and 80%/75% in testing.

TCR beta CDR3 regions were amplified from RNA transcripts. For the first round of RT-PCR on the TCR CDR3, the HTBI primer set was used together with the Qiagen OneStep RT-PCR kit. The libraries were constructed in a second round of multiplex PCR and then size-selected and purified. Paired-end sequencing of the libraries was performed with 100 bp reads on an Illumina HiSeq2000. Per the authors' processing: SOAPnuke was used to process the raw data, throwing out any read that contained adapters or uncalled bases, had a mean Phred below 15, or lacked an exact constant-primer or identifier match. COPE v1.2.5 was used to merge high-quality paired reads, and clonotypes were defined as unique nucleotide sequences. MiTCR v1.1 was used to align clonotypes to the IMGT TRBV, TRBD and TRBJ reference segments. Only V-J combinations with frequency above 0.0001, covering about 99% of repertoires, were analysed. The TCS score was defined as the ratio of F50 (clonal expansion) to E x V (chaos), calculated using BLOSUM62-based TCRdist between CDR3 peptides within each V-J. Welch's t-statistics and random forest reduced fewer than 600 V-J features to about 13, which were used in a naive Bayes classifier (R e1071). TCRdb itself trimmed the public reads at Q25 with fastp, ran MiXCR and retained productive beta chains. Under each unique CDR3 protein, matching rows form one entry showing the most common genes and DNA. TCRdb, not the original authors, processed these V and J calls. This sample is represented by about 420,000 distinct CDR3 sequences; 15% to 18% of them were singletons. The top ten constitute almost 8% of the sample.

Stable Graves' hyperthyroidism was defined as no progression to ophthalmopathy during 18 months of follow-up. The hyperthyroidism patients were between 18 and 65 years old and newly diagnosed, with a disease duration of less than 2 months. Any patient with an uncontrolled infection, another autoimmune disease, pregnancy or lactation was excluded. Diagnoses relied on clinical symptoms, serum thyroxine and TRAb, thyroid ultrasound and orbital computed tomography. PBMCs were separated from over 9 ml of fresh peripheral blood using Ficoll-Paque density gradient centrifugation. Total RNA was extracted using Trizol reagent, and RNA quality was assessed on an Agilent 2100 Bioanalyzer. This clonotype came up a few times. Its cognate antigen has yet to be identified. Per-nucleotide qualities are absent, and no much larger clonotype sits a single base away. The CDR1 and CDR2 encoded by the germline V gene are KGHDR and SFDVKD. The CDR3 runs 16 amino acids, cysteine and phenylalanine included. Only the CDR3 part of the read is kept: 48 bases, read in frame from the first base. Clipping removes 3 bases from V and 5 bases from J, with 6 as the unmatched junction base count.

The clonotype comes from a woman in her late teens or twenties with Graves' hyperthyroidism. Recombination joined TRBV24-1 with TRBJ2-5; 12 junctional bases match TRBD1. Specimen: blood. The base sequence is TGTGCCACCAGTGATCGGGGACAGGGGGCCTGGGAGACCCAGTACTTC. This yields the protein CATSDRGQGAWETQYF.